The count of the clone carrying this T cell receptor beta chain is one. Methods used by the authors: It was from reference gene primer amplification that nucleated cell counts were estimated. Measured with immunoSEQ multiplex PCR; TCRdb has only the in-frame clones, and not every one. Clone size and the V and J calls come from that table; the DNA yielded D and trimming. The repertoire holds a few hundred thousand clones, with 65% to 90% as singletons. These data originate in a study of blood T cell repertoires in COVID-19. The wider study: There were acute and convalescent COVID-19 samples, and they came from the United States, Italy and Spain. T cells, B-cell-depleted T cells, or PBMCs provided the cDNA or gDNA that served as material.

The germline gives CDR1 SQVTM, CDR2 ANQGSEA. The trim removed 2 bases at V and 12 bases at J, leaving 7 bases unmatched. The CDR3 consists of 12 residues. The receptor comes from a man between 35 and 55 years old who had recovered from COVID-19. The chain joins TRBV29-1 to TRBJ2-1; TRBD1 agrees at 7 bases. Sequencing used peripheral blood. CDR3 sequence reads: CSVEPTGTVQFF. CDR3 nucleotides: TGCAGCGTTGAACCAACCGGGACAGTGCAGTTCTTC.